The 5 T cell receptor beta chains presented below share a single source sample, sequenced in a study of shared clonotypes between healthy human individuals (dated by TCRdb to 2018 to 2020). The receptor library was made with the immunoSEQ multiplex PCR assay. TCRdb limited this immuneACCESS table to in-frame rearrangements with V and J called. A share of clones is missing; checked studies link under half to unresolved V genes, and the rest is unexplained. Recorded for this sample are millions of clones; more than 80% of them occurred a single time. In total, the top ten clones hold 0.35% to 0.5% of the sample. The sequencing input was naive CD4+ T cells from PBMCs. The cell subset or site label, as the study defines it: CD45RA+ positively selected. These receptors all come from a man between 18 and 35 years old in good health. Some clones in this sample may be carry-over from other donors' samples.

This chain uses TRBV2 with TRBJ2-3; the D is unclear. In germline, CDR1 is SNHLY, CDR2 FYNNEI. The CDR3 is 14 residues long. V lost 3 bases to trimming and J lost 0 bases, with 7 bases between them. The CDR3 DNA follows: TGTGCCAGCAGTGAGGAACGTAGCACAGATACGCAGTATTTT. It is translated as CASSEERSTDTQYF.

About this clone itself: A read error may account for a junction end that differs from germline. The V and J genes are TRBV5-1 and TRBJ1-1; perhaps TRBD1 as D (5 bases). The germline V gene has CDR1 SGHRS and CDR2 YFSETQ. This CDR3 has 14 residues. The CDR3 is CASSSGSGNAEAFF. The DNA of the CDR3 is TGCGCCAGCAGCTCAGGGTCAGGGAACGCTGAAGCTTTCTTT.

This clone was counted a few times. The chain links TRBV30 to TRBJ1-1; D unresolved. The CDR3 length is 11 residues. Trimming stripped 2 bases from V and 11 bases from J, with 12 bases between. Germline values: CDR1 GTSNPN, CDR2 SVGIG (reference sequence). The DNA of the CDR3 is TGTGCCTGGAGTATAAGGGTGGAGGCTTTCTTT. Translation gives CAWSIRVEAFF. Filled out from reference TRBV30 and TRBJ1-1, the complete variable domain reads SQTIHQWPATLVQPVGSPLSLECTVEGTSNPNLYWYRQAAGRGLQLLFYSVGIGQISSEVPQNLSASRPQDRQFILSSKKLLLSDSGFYLCAWSIRVEAFFGQGTRLTVV.

The V and J genes are TRBV29-1 and TRBJ1-1; a weak D match, TRBD1 (6 bases). V shed 2 bases and J shed 5 bases, with 12 bases lying between them. This CDR3 has 13 residues. Germline values: CDR1 SQVTM, CDR2 ANQGSEA. CDR3 protein: CSVETGIDTEAFF. The CDR3 DNA follows: TGCAGCGTTGAAACAGGGATTGATACTGAAGCTTTCTTT.

Points on this clone: Other DNA variants within this sample encode the same CDR3. V usage is TRBV2 and J usage is TRBJ2-7; a weak D match, TRBD1 (6 bases). Per germline, CDR1 SNHLY and CDR2 FYNNEI. V lost 3 bases to trimming and J lost 0 bases, with 9 bases between them. This CDR3 comprises 14 residues. This chain's CDR3 is CASSDQGYSYEQYF. The CDR3 DNA sequence: TGTGCCAGCAGTGATCAGGGGTACTCCTACGAGCAGTACTTC.